This TCR beta chain derives from a study of beta chain features in type 1 diabetes. Study-wide context: Examination spanned 100 million to 130 million sorted cells from all samples.

Comments on this clone: Antigen specificity is unknown.

The trim removed 1 base at V and 2 bases at J, leaving 3 bases unmatched. Germline assignment: CDR1 LNHDA and CDR2 SQIVND (reference sequence). CDR3 length: 15 residues. Of the isolated RNA, all was reverse transcribed, and so the sequenced material was expressed TCRB transcripts. Here immunoSEQ multiplex PCR was the method, and the copy in TCRdb shows in-frame clones only, minus some. Of 900,000 or so clones listed, roughly a sixth were seen once; the top ten hold about 0.02%. General observations from the study: Patients with type 1 diabetes showed fewer VDJ junction insertions and more deletions. The study found moderately but significantly shorter TCRB CDR3s in all four CD4+ subsets of Type 1 diabetes patients.

On average, the one heparinised blood draw given by each donor was 90 to 150 mL. Input material: naive CD4+ T cells from blood. This receptor was obtained from a young woman in good health. The rearrangement joins TRBV19 to TRBJ2-7; 9 nucleotides agree with TRBD1. The CDR3 loop reads CASSIAQGAAYEQYF. The CDR3 bases are TGTGCCAGTAGTATAGCACAGGGGGCGGCCTACGAGCAGTACTTC.